This T cell receptor (beta chain) comes out of a study of Ad26.COV2.S vaccination and SARS-CoV-2 variants. About the research overall: The study gave Ad26.COV2.S intramuscularly, once or twice 56 days apart. General study results and limits: Placebo recipients trailed vaccine recipients in spike-specific TCR breadth. The analyses of TCR breadth and depth may have understated the size of total T cell responses.

Treatment in this sample: over 15 received Ad26.COV2.S at low or high dose, single or two shots; about 5 received placebo; per-sample allocation not given. Collection of samples fell on day 63 after the first vaccine or placebo injection. This Boston cohort included adults aged 18-55 years. The data were produced by immunoSEQ multiplex PCR, yet TCRdb's version contains in-frame clones alone and is incomplete. The data hold approximately 410,000 clones, with over 75% observed a single time. This CDR3 has 16 residues. J was trimmed by 2 bases and V by 2 bases; bases with no gene match: 5. Germline V gene sequence: CDR1 SGDLS, CDR2 YYNGEE. A note on this clone: Its matching antigen is unknown.

The sequence came from a person aged 18-65 years who received the Ad26.COV2.S COVID-19 vaccine or a placebo. The chain has TRBV9 and TRBJ2-3; 10 bases are shared with TRBD2. This specimen was peripheral blood, taken in a trial of Ad26.COV2.S vaccine versus placebo. The CDR3 DNA reads as TGTGCCAGCAGCGTCCTAGCGGGGGACTTCACAGATACGCAGTATTTT. Translation: CASSVLAGDFTDTQYF.